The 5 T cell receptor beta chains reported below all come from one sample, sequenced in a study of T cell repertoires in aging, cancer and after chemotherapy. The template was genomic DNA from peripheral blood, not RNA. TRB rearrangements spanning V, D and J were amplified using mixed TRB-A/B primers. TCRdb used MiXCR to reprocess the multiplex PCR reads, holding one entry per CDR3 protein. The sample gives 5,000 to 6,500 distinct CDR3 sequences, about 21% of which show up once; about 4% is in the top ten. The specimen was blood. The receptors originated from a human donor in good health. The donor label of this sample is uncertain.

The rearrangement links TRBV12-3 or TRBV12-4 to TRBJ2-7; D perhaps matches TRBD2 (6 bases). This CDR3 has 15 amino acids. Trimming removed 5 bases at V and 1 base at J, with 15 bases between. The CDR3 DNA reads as TGTGCCAGCAGTCCCTCCGGGACTTATTCCTACGAGCAGTACTTC. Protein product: CASSPSGTYSYEQYF.

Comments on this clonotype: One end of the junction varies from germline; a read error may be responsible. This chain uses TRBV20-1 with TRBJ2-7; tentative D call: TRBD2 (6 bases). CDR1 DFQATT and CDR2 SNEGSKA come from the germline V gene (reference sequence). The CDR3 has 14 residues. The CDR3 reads CSARPAGPSYGQYF. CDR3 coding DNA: TGCAGTGCTAGACCAGCGGGCCCCTCCTACGGGCAGTACTTC.

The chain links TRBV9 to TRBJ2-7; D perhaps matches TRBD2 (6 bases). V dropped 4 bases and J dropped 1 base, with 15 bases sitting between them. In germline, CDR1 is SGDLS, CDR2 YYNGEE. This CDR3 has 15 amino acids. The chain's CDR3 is CASSPRGEESYEQYF. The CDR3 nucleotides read TGTGCCAGCAGCCCCCGTGGGGAGGAGTCCTACGAGCAGTACTTC. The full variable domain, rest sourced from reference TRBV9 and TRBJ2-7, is DSGVTQTPKHLITATGQRVTLRCSPRSGDLSVYWYQQSLDQGLQFLIQYYNGEERAKGNILERFSAQQFPDLHSELNLSSLELGDSALYFCASSPRGEESYEQYFGPGTRLTVT.

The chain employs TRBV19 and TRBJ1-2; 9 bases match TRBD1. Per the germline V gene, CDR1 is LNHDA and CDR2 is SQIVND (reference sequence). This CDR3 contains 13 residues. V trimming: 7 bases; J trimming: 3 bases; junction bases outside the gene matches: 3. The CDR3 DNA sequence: TGTGCCAGTATGACAGGGGGTGACTATGGCTACACCTTC. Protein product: CASMTGGDYGYTF. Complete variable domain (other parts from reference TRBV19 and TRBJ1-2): DGGITQSPKYLFRKEGQNVTLSCEQNLNHDAMYWYRQDPGQGLRLIYYSQIVNDFQKGDIAEGYSVSREKKESFPLTVTSAQKNPTAFYLCASMTGGDYGYTFGSGTRLTVV.

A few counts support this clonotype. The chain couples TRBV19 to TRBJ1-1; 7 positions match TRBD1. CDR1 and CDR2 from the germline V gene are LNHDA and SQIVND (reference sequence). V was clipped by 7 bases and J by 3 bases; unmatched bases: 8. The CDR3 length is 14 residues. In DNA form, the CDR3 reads TGTGCCAGTAAATGGGGCAGGGGGGACACTGAAGCTTTCTTT. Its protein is CASKWGRGDTEAFF.